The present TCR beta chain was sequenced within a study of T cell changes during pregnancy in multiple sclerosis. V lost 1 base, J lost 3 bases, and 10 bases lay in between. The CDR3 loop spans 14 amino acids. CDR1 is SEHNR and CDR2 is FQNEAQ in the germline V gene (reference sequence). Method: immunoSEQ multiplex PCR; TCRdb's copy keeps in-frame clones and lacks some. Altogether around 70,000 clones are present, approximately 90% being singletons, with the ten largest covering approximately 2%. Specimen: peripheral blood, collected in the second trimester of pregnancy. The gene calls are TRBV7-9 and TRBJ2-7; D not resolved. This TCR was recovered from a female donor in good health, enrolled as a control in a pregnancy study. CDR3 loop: CASSLGLLGYEQYF. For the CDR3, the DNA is TGTGCCAGCAGCTTAGGCCTGCTCGGCTACGAGCAGTACTTC. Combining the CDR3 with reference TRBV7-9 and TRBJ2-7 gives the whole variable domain DTGVSQNPRHKITKRGQNVTFRCDPISEHNRLYWYRQTLGQGPEFLTYFQNEAQLEKSRLLSDRFSAERPKGSFSTLEIQRTEQGDSAMYLCASSLGLLGYEQYFGPGTRLTVT.